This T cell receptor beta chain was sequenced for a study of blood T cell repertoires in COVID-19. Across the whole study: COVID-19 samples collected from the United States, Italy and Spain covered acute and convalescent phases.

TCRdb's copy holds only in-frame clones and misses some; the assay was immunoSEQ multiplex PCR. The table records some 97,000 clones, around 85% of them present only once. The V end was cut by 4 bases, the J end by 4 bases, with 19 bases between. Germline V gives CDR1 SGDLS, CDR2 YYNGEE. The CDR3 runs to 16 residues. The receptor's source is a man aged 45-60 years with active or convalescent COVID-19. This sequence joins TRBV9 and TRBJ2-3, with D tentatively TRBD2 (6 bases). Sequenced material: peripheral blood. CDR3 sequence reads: CASSTLTSEIPDTQYF. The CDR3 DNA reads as TGTGCCAGCAGCACCTTGACTAGTGAGATTCCAGATACGCAGTATTTT.